What follows are 27 T cell receptor beta chains derived from one specimen sequenced in a study of cytomegalovirus exposure and HLA in healthy donors. Primers for the PCR totalled 60 Vbeta and 13 Jbeta. Method: immunoSEQ multiplex PCR; TCRdb's copy keeps in-frame clones and lacks some. The sample contains about 150,000 clones, over 75% of which appear only once. The sample consisted of PBMCs. The receptor set was obtained from a woman in her thirties in good health and CMV-seronegative.

Only one count was recorded for this clone. The chain couples TRBV28 to TRBJ1-1; TRBD1 agrees at 9 bases. Trimming removed 7 bases from V and 5 bases from J; junction bases left unmatched: 14. The CDR3 contains 16 residues. CDR1 is MDHEN and CDR2 is SYDVKM in the germline V gene. Written as DNA, the CDR3 is TGTGCCAGCATCCTCTCCGGGACAGGGCTGGGAACTGAAGCTTTCTTT. Amino acid sequence: CASILSGTGLGTEAFF.

The gene calls are TRBV6-6 and TRBJ1-6, with D possibly being TRBD1 (5 bases). Trimming left V 3 bases short and J 9 bases short, with 12 bases between. This CDR3 contains 14 residues. Germline CDR1 is MNHNY and CDR2 is SVGAGI (reference sequence). CDR3 loop: CASSYGQGSSPLHF. In DNA form, the CDR3 reads TGTGCCAGCAGTTATGGGCAGGGCAGTTCACCCCTCCACTTT.

The V call is TRBV18, the J call TRBJ2-2; weak D call: TRBD2 (5 bases). This CDR3 is 16 amino acids long. Germline V lookup: CDR1 KGHSH, CDR2 LQKENI. Trimming cost V 1 base and J 5 bases, with 14 bases left between them. CDR3 coding DNA: TGTGCCAGCTCACCACAGGGCCCAACGGGAACCGGGGAGCTGTTTTTT. This encodes CASSPQGPTGTGELFF.

The chain has TRBV5-4 and TRBJ1-1; D possibly corresponds to TRBD1 (5 bases). Trimming left V 3 bases short and J 0 bases short, with 18 bases between. This CDR3 is built from 17 residues. Germline CDR1 and CDR2: SGHNT and YYREEE (reference sequence). CDR3 loop: CASSSDLRQIMNTEAFF. In nucleotides, the CDR3 is TGTGCCAGCAGCTCAGACTTGCGACAGATCATGAACACTGAAGCTTTCTTT.

This chain uses TRBV19 with TRBJ2-1; the D gene is possibly TRBD2 (5 bases). CDR1 is LNHDA and CDR2 is SQIVND in the germline V gene (reference sequence). Trimming removed 0 bases at V and 6 bases at J, with 18 bases between. CDR3 size: 17 residues. CDR3 bases: TGTGCCAGTAGTATAGATCAAGGGCGGGCTAGCAGCAATGAGCAGTTCTTC. Translation gives CASSIDQGRASSNEQFF.

The J gene is TRBJ1-2, the V gene TRBV5-5; D remains unclear. Germline assignment: CDR1 SGHKS and CDR2 YYEKEE (reference sequence). Trimming removed 4 bases from V and 2 bases from J, with 15 bases in between. This CDR3 has 15 residues. Here the CDR3 reads CASSGVGGPNYGYTF. The CDR3 DNA is TGTGCCAGCAGCGGTGTAGGAGGACCGAACTATGGCTACACCTTC.

The V gene is TRBV30, the J gene TRBJ2-5, with unresolved D. Trimming removed 4 bases at V and 1 base at J, with 7 bases between. CDR1 and CDR2 from the germline V gene are GTSNPN and SVGIG (reference sequence). This CDR3 region has 12 residues. CDR3 region: CAWTHSQETQYF. The CDR3 DNA reads as TGTGCCTGGACCCACTCCCAAGAGACCCAGTACTTC.

The chain uses TRBV2 and TRBJ2-3, with a weak D call TRBD1 (6 bases). Germline-derived CDR1 and CDR2 are SNHLY and FYNNEI. CDR3 length equals 16 residues. Trimming left V 5 bases short and J 2 bases short, with 17 bases between. CDR3 coding DNA: TGTGCCAGCAGTTCTTCAGGGGCCTATTCCACAGATACGCAGTATTTT. Protein product: CASSSSGAYSTDTQYF. Variable domain in full (rest from reference TRBV2 and TRBJ2-3): EPEVTQTPSHQVTQMGQEVILRCVPISNHLYFYWYRQILGQKVEFLVSFYNNEISEKSEIFDDQFSVERPDGSNFTLKIRSTKLEDSAMYFCASSSSGAYSTDTQYFGPGTRLTVL.

V gene TRBV4-1 combines with J gene TRBJ1-1; no reliable D call. The V end lost 0 bases, the J end lost 2 bases, and 7 bases lay between the germline ends. The CDR3 has 14 residues. CDR1 and CDR2 (germline): MGHRA, YSYEKL. This CDR3 is CASSQERVNTEAFF. The DNA for the CDR3 is TGCGCCAGCAGCCAAGAGAGGGTCAACACTGAAGCTTTCTTT.

This clone was picked up one time. J is TRBJ2-3 and V is TRBV7-8; weak D call: TRBD2 (7 bases). Trimming shortened V by 4 bases and J by 4 bases, and 24 bases separated the two germline ends. Germline V gives CDR1 SGHVS, CDR2 FQNEAQ. There are 18 residues in the CDR3. The DNA for the CDR3 is TGTGCCAGCAGCTCCCTCAGTGGGAGGGGGAGCTTCGCAGATACGCAGTATTTT. It specifies CASSSLSGRGSFADTQYF.

Turning to this clone: The identical CDR3 is also encoded by other nucleotide sequences in the sample. The chain carries TRBV7-7 and TRBJ1-3, with 8 bases lining up with TRBD1. Germline V gene data show CDR1 as SSHAT and CDR2 as FNYEAQ (reference sequence). V lost 5 bases to trimming and J lost 2 bases; unmatched junction nucleotides: 5. This CDR3 spans 15 amino acids. Written as DNA, the CDR3 is TGTGCCAGCAGCCCCGGGACAGGACCTGGAAACACCATATATTTT. It encodes CASSPGTGPGNTIYF.

The V call is TRBV7-2, the J call TRBJ1-5; the D is unclear. The CDR3 has 15 residues. Germline CDR1 reads SGHTA; CDR2 reads FQGNSA. V lost 7 bases and J 5 bases, leaving 18 bases between the germline ends. CDR3 DNA sequence: TGTGCCAGCATCTCCTTTGTGCGGGCAGATCAGCCCCAGCATTTT. Protein product: CASISFVRADQPQHF.

This sequence joins TRBV7-2 and TRBJ2-5; TRBD2 might be the D (6 bases). Germline loops: CDR1 SGHTA, CDR2 FQGNSA. V was pared by 5 bases and J by 5 bases, with 18 bases between. This CDR3 comprises 15 residues. The CDR3 nucleotides are TGTGCCAGCAGCCCCGGCGCGGGGCGGCGGGAGACCCAGTACTTC. The encoded protein is CASSPGAGRRETQYF.

The rearrangement joins TRBV29-1 to TRBJ1-2, with a possible D match to TRBD1 (6 bases). This CDR3 region has 13 residues. Germline V gives CDR1 SQVTM, CDR2 ANQGSEA. The V gene lost 6 bases and the J gene lost 6 bases, with 17 bases spanning the gap. Here the CDR3 DNA reads TGCAGCGTCGGCATCAGGCAGGGGAATGGCTACACCTTC. Translated: CSVGIRQGNGYTF.

The gene calls are TRBV28 and TRBJ1-1; D remains unclear. This CDR3 contains 19 residues. Germline V lookup: CDR1 MDHEN, CDR2 SYDVKM. Trimming stripped 5 bases from V and 0 bases from J, with 25 bases between. CDR3 in amino acids: CASSPGYRSGAYMNTEAFF. CDR3 DNA: TGTGCCAGCAGTCCCGGGTATCGGTCGGGAGCCTACATGAACACTGAAGCTTTCTTT.

The gene calls are TRBV2 and TRBJ2-2; 9 positions agree with TRBD2. Germline trimming cut 6 bases from V and 7 bases from J; bases unmatched to any gene: 9. Germline CDR1 is SNHLY and CDR2 is FYNNEI. The CDR3 sequence is 15 residues long. The DNA of the CDR3 is TGTGCCAGCAGCCAAGCGGGGGGCCTAGGCGGGGAGCTGTTTTTT. Translation gives CASSQAGGLGGELFF.

There are a few counts of this clone. The genes are TRBV28 and TRBJ1-2; D possibly corresponds to TRBD1 (6 bases). Trimming removed 1 base at V and 4 bases at J, with 10 bases between. CDR1 and CDR2 from the germline V gene are MDHEN and SYDVKM. The CDR3 has 14 residues. The CDR3 loop reads CASSLSGQPYGYTF. The CDR3 DNA follows: TGTGCCAGCAGTTTATCGGGACAACCCTATGGCTACACCTTC.

This clone turned up a few times. The chain couples TRBV5-8 to TRBJ1-6; D gene uncertain. The CDR3 extends over 14 amino acids. Per germline, CDR1 SGHTS and CDR2 YDEGEE. V lost 0 bases and J lost 7, with 8 bases in between. The CDR3 sequence: CASSLGQRNSPLHF. The CDR3 nucleotides are TGTGCCAGCAGCTTGGGACAACGAAATTCACCCCTCCACTTT.

This clone was detected only once. The chain links TRBV4-2 to TRBJ1-4, with D possibly TRBD1 on 6 matching bases. Trimming took off 0 bases at V and 5 bases at J, with 10 bases between the two ends. The CDR3 is made up of 15 amino acids. Germline assignment: CDR1 LGHNA and CDR2 YNFKEQ. The CDR3 sequence is CASSQDTGMNEKLFF. The CDR3 DNA follows: TGTGCCAGCAGCCAAGATACAGGGATGAATGAAAAACTGTTTTTT.

The chain is built from TRBV20-1 and TRBJ2-1; no firm D call. Germline V lookup: CDR1 DFQATT, CDR2 SNEGSKA (reference sequence). Trimming stripped 0 bases from V and 9 bases from J, with 6 bases between. The CDR3 covers 11 residues. CDR3 DNA: TGCAGTGCTAGAGAGGTGGCTGAGCAGTTCTTC. The encoded protein is CSAREVAEQFF.

The CDR3 DNA reads TGTGCCAGCAGTCCTCCCTTTGGCGAGACCCAGTACTTC. This gives the protein CASSPPFGETQYF. The genes are TRBV5-4 and TRBJ2-5; D remains unclear. There are 13 residues in the CDR3. The V and J ends lost 5 bases and 5 bases respectively, with 13 bases between them. Per germline, CDR1 SGHNT and CDR2 YYREEE (reference sequence). Combining the CDR3 with reference TRBV5-4 and TRBJ2-5 gives the whole variable domain ETGVTQSPTHLIKTRGQQVTLRCSSQSGHNTVSWYQQALGQGPQFIFQYYREEENGRGNFPPRFSGLQFPNYSSELNVNALELDDSALYLCASSPPFGETQYFGPGTRLLVL.

The V call is TRBV4-3, the J call TRBJ1-1; no clear D. The length of the CDR3 is 16 residues. V dropped 2 bases and J dropped 0 bases, with 13 bases sitting between them. The germline V gene encodes CDR1 LGHNA and CDR2 YSLEER. The CDR3 DNA reads as TGCGCCAGCAGCCAATTGATTACGGGGATGAACACTGAAGCTTTCTTT. It codes for CASSQLITGMNTEAFF.

V is TRBV7-3 and J is TRBJ1-2; D is ambiguous. This CDR3 contains 14 residues. Germline V gene sequence: CDR1 SGHTA, CDR2 FQGTGA. V was clipped by 2 bases and J by 3 bases, with 10 bases between them. CDR3: CASSLSPADYGYTF. DNA of the CDR3: TGTGCCAGCAGCTTATCCCCCGCGGACTATGGCTACACCTTC. The full variable domain, with the rest looked up from reference TRBV7-3 and TRBJ1-2, is GAGVSQTPSNKVTEKGKYVELRCDPISGHTALYWYRQSLGQGPEFLIYFQGTGAADDSGLPNDRFFAVRPEGSVSTLKIQRTERGDSAVYLCASSLSPADYGYTFGSGTRLTVV.

This clone was recorded a few times. The chain employs TRBV2 and TRBJ1-4, with 9 bases that match TRBD1. Unmatched junction bases numbered 7, after V lost 5 bases and J lost 9 bases. This CDR3 comprises 14 residues. The germline V gene has CDR1 SNHLY and CDR2 FYNNEI. The CDR3 loop is CASSLGTGLQKLFF. CDR3 nucleotide sequence: TGTGCCAGCAGTCTAGGGACAGGGTTGCAAAAACTGTTTTTT.

This clone was found a few times. This chain joins TRBV27 and TRBJ1-2; 7 bases are shared with TRBD1. CDR1 is MNHEY, CDR2 SMNVEV, per germline (reference sequence). Unmatched junction bases numbered 9, after V lost 5 bases and J lost 6 bases. The CDR3 is 14 amino acids. The CDR3 reads CASSSHLQGNGYTF. The CDR3 nucleotides read TGTGCCAGCAGTAGCCACCTACAGGGGAATGGCTACACCTTC.

The V gene is TRBV5-6, the J gene TRBJ1-4, with D possibly TRBD1 on 5 matching bases. Germline V gene lookup returns CDR1 SGHDT and CDR2 YYEEEE. There are 16 residues in the CDR3. Deletions cut 0 bases from V and 5 bases from J, with 14 bases between. CDR3: CASSLGAGQGNEKLFF. In nucleotides, the CDR3 is TGTGCCAGCAGCTTGGGGGCGGGGCAGGGAAATGAAAAACTGTTTTTT.

The chain combines TRBV19 with TRBJ2-3; 8 nucleotides align to TRBD2. Germline lookup yields CDR1 LNHDA and CDR2 SQIVND (reference sequence). This CDR3 is built from 17 residues. V gave up 6 bases and J gave up 2 bases; unmatched junction bases: 13. The CDR3 is CASSHPHTSGVTDTQYF. The CDR3 DNA reads as TGTGCCAGTAGCCACCCCCACACTAGCGGTGTCACAGATACGCAGTATTTT. Full variable domain (outside the CDR3, taken from reference TRBV19 and TRBJ2-3): DGGITQSPKYLFRKEGQNVTLSCEQNLNHDAMYWYRQDPGQGLRLIYYSQIVNDFQKGDIAEGYSVSREKKESFPLTVTSAQKNPTAFYLCASSHPHTSGVTDTQYFGPGTRLTVL.